Listed below are T cell receptor beta chains from one sample, sequenced in a study of blood T cell repertoires in COVID-19. Produced via immunoSEQ multiplex PCR; TCRdb's table is partial and in-frame only. This table holds over 95,000 clones, roughly 81% found once. Sequenced sample: peripheral blood. Every receptor here comes from a man aged 35-49 years with acute or convalescent COVID-19. Both conserved end residues are part of each CDR3. The D gene is left open where the match is weak. Where a row states a size, it is once, few, many or the class of an expanded clone; other rows omit it.

>few|TRBD1|TRBV7-2|TRBJ2-7
CASSPQLDRVGEQYF
TGTGCCAGCAGCCCTCAGCTCGACAGGGTAGGCGAGCAGTACTTC
>.|TRBD1|TRBV4-3|TRBJ2-1
CASSQDLGQGHNEQFF
TGCGCCAGCAGCCAAGATTTGGGACAGGGACACAATGAGCAGTTCTTC
>few|.|TRBV6-5|TRBJ1-1
CASSNPSGAFF
TGTGCCAGCAGTAACCCTAGTGGAGCTTTCTTT
>.|.|TRBV5-1|TRBJ2-7
CASSLGQGRGEQYF
TGCGCCAGCAGCTTGGGGCAGGGGCGAGGCGAGCAGTACTTC
>.|TRBD2|TRBV7-2|TRBJ2-3
CASLSPSGARGTDTQYF
TGTGCCAGTTTATCTCCTAGCGGGGCCAGGGGTACAGATACGCAGTATTTT
>.|TRBD2|TRBV13|TRBJ2-1
CASSGGTSGVHSEQFF
TGTGCCAGCAGCGGAGGGACTAGCGGGGTCCACTCGGAGCAGTTCTTC
>once|.|TRBV10-3|TRBJ1-1
CAISESFGSGTEAFF
TGTGCCATCAGTGAGTCCTTTGGGAGCGGCACTGAAGCTTTCTTT
>.|.|TRBV7-2|TRBJ1-5
CASSLGEYSNQPQHF
TGTGCCAGCAGCTTAGGGGAGTATAGCAATCAGCCCCAGCATTTT
>.|.|TRBV6-2/TRBV6-3|TRBJ2-1
CASSYSLRDPGVNEQFF
TGTGCCAGCAGTTACTCTTTAAGGGACCCGGGGGTCAATGAGCAGTTCTTC
>.|.|TRBV7-2|TRBJ2-7
CASSFGWYTDEQYF
TGTGCCAGCAGCTTCGGGTGGTATACGGACGAGCAGTACTTC
>.|.|TRBV7-9|TRBJ2-7
CASSSDRLTFYEQYF
TGTGCCAGCAGCTCGGATAGGCTGACTTTCTACGAGCAGTACTTC
>.|.|TRBV2|TRBJ1-4
CASSLDRSSNEKLFF
TGTGCCAGCAGCCTCGACAGGTCAAGTAATGAAAAACTGTTTTTT
>.|.|TRBV19|TRBJ2-7
CASTPSGRGPNYEQYF
TGTGCCAGTACCCCGTCAGGTCGCGGGCCCAACTACGAGCAGTACTTC
>.|.|TRBV5-6|TRBJ1-3
CASSPGGPGNTIYF
TGTGCCAGCAGCCCGGGGGGGCCTGGAAACACCATATATTTT
>.|.|TRBV6-2/TRBV6-3|TRBJ1-5
CASSYPFGGQPQHF
TGTGCCAGCAGTTACCCTTTCGGGGGTCAGCCCCAGCATTTT
>.|.|TRBV4-2|TRBJ1-1
CASSRPGQNTEAFF
TGTGCCAGCAGCCGCCCGGGACAGAACACTGAAGCTTTCTTT
>few|.|TRBV5-4|TRBJ2-1
CASSLHYNEQFF
TGTGCCAGCAGCTTACACTACAATGAGCAGTTCTTC
>once|.|TRBV5-1|TRBJ2-1
CASSLVKASVNEQFF
TGCGCCAGCAGCTTGGTCAAGGCTAGCGTGAATGAGCAGTTCTTC
>once|.|TRBV18|TRBJ1-1
CASTLQGSTEAFF
TGTGCCAGCACATTGCAGGGGTCCACTGAAGCTTTCTTT
>.|.|TRBV29-1|TRBJ1-1
CSVEDPPARTGTFF
TGCAGCGTTGAAGACCCACCGGCACGAACGGGAACTTTCTTT
>.|TRBD1|TRBV19|TRBJ1-4
CASSMRQGSYEKLFF
TGTGCCAGTAGTATGAGACAGGGGAGTTATGAAAAACTGTTTTTT
>once|TRBD2|TRBV2|TRBJ2-7
CASSDLAGGPGEQYF
TGTGCCAGCAGTGACTTGGCGGGGGGCCCGGGCGAGCAGTACTTC
>once|TRBD1|TRBV29-1|TRBJ1-2
CSVPDRADGYTF
TGCAGCGTCCCGGACAGGGCGGATGGCTACACCTTC
>few|.|TRBV19|TRBJ2-5
CASSKALAAETQYF
TGTGCCAGTAGTAAGGCCCTAGCAGCAGAGACCCAGTACTTC
>.|TRBD2|TRBV7-3|TRBJ2-5
CASSPGGAIWETQYF
TGTGCCAGCAGTCCCGGGGGGGCTATCTGGGAGACCCAGTACTTC
>.|TRBD1|TRBV5-6|TRBJ1-3
CASSLPGTVTRDTIYF
TGTGCCAGCAGCTTGCCCGGGACAGTCACGAGGGACACCATATATTTT
>.|TRBD2|TRBV5-1|TRBJ2-5
CASSMGLAGPQETQYF
TGCGCCAGCAGCATGGGACTAGCGGGGCCCCAAGAGACCCAGTACTTC
>.|TRBD2|TRBV6-5|TRBJ2-3
CASSSKRGGIDTQYF
TGTGCCAGCAGTTCAAAGCGGGGGGGCATAGATACGCAGTATTTT
>.|.|TRBV12-3/TRBV12-4|TRBJ1-3
CASRSARNTIYF
TGTGCCAGCCGATCCGCGCGGAACACCATATATTTT
>.|TRBD1|TRBV4-1|TRBJ2-7
CASSLPDRVPYEQYF
TGCGCCAGCAGCCTCCCGGACAGGGTTCCCTACGAGCAGTACTTC
>.|.|TRBV29-1|TRBJ1-2
CSAPDSQRSSYGYTF
TGCAGCGCCCCGGACAGTCAACGTAGCAGCTATGGCTACACCTTC
>.|TRBD1|TRBV10-3|TRBJ2-6
CAISLYRGFSGANVLTF
TGTGCCATCAGTCTCTACAGGGGCTTCTCTGGGGCCAACGTCCTGACTTTC
>.|.|TRBV5-4|TRBJ2-7
CASSSIYEQYF
TGTGCCAGCAGCTCCATCTACGAGCAGTACTTC
>.|.|TRBV7-2|TRBJ2-3
CAIARGLYTDTQYF
TGTGCCATCGCAAGGGGCCTCTACACAGATACGCAGTATTTT
>.|.|TRBV5-1|TRBJ2-2
CASSLLGGHTGELFF
TGCGCCAGCAGCTTGCTAGGAGGGCACACCGGGGAGCTGTTTTTT
>.|.|TRBV6-6|TRBJ2-7
CASSREYEQYF
TGTGCCAGCAGCCGAGAGTACGAGCAGTACTTC
>once|.|TRBV27|TRBJ1-2
CASSLFGHSYGYTF
TGTGCCAGCAGTTTATTTGGACATTCCTATGGCTACACCTTC
>.|.|TRBV7-9|TRBJ2-7
CASSPVQTYEQYF
TGTGCCAGCAGCCCAGTCCAGACCTACGAGCAGTACTTC
>once|.|TRBV27|TRBJ2-7
CASSFTVGVWYEQYF
TGTGCCAGCAGTTTTACGGTCGGGGTTTGGTACGAGCAGTACTTC
>.|TRBD1|TRBV4-2|TRBJ1-4
CASSQEGSGTGGEKLFF
TGTGCCAGCAGCCAAGAAGGGTCAGGGACAGGAGGGGAAAAACTGTTTTTT
>.|.|TRBV5-1|TRBJ1-2
CASSPAGGQGHGYTF
TGCGCCAGCAGCCCGGCGGGGGGTCAGGGCCATGGCTACACCTTC
>few|.|TRBV30|TRBJ2-5
CAWRRGGGETQYF
TGTGCCTGGAGGAGAGGGGGAGGGGAGACCCAGTACTTC
>.|.|TRBV3-1/TRBV3-2|TRBJ1-2
CASSATAYGYTF
TGTGCCAGTTCGGCGACAGCTTATGGCTACACCTTC
>.|TRBD2|TRBV30|TRBJ2-3
CAWSRGGYTDTQYF
TGTGCCTGGAGTCGGGGGGGCTACACAGATACGCAGTATTTT
>.|.|TRBV9|TRBJ2-7
CASSVEGGVLPYEQYF
TGTGCCAGCAGCGTAGAAGGAGGGGTCCTTCCCTACGAGCAGTACTTC